The 20 T cell receptor beta chains listed next were all sequenced from one sample in a study of blood T cell repertoires in COVID-19. Method: immunoSEQ multiplex PCR; TCRdb's copy keeps in-frame clones and lacks some. Among 150,000 or so clones listed, approximately 82% were seen once. Sequencing was carried out using peripheral blood. The source of these receptors is a woman aged 50 to 65 with acute or convalescent COVID-19.

The genes are TRBV28 and TRBJ2-2; 12 nucleotides align to TRBD2. From germline, CDR1 is MDHEN and CDR2 SYDVKM. The CDR3 covers 23 residues. V lost 6 bases to trimming and J lost 3 bases; unmatched junction nucleotides: 26. Here the CDR3 reads CASSFDRGIRWTSGIGYTGELFF. The CDR3 DNA follows: TGTGCCAGCAGCTTTGACAGGGGGATTCGGTGGACTAGCGGGATAGGTTACACCGGGGAGCTGTTTTTT.

DNA of the CDR3: TGTGCCAGCAACCCCGGGGGTGCTAGTATAATCCATGAGCAGTTCTTC. Amino acids: CASNPGGASIIHEQFF. The gene calls are TRBV28 and TRBJ2-1; D perhaps matches TRBD2 (6 bases). Germline V gene data show CDR1 as MDHEN and CDR2 as SYDVKM. The CDR3 covers 16 residues. Trimming pared 7 bases from V and 8 bases from J, leaving 24 bases between.

CDR3 bases: TGTGCCAGCAGCTTAACGGTCGAGCGGGGGGAAGAGACCCAGTACTTC. It specifies CASSLTVERGEETQYF. The genes are TRBV7-3 and TRBJ2-5, with TRBD2 matching 9 bases. Germline loops: CDR1 SGHTA, CDR2 FQGTGA. The CDR3 is made up of 16 amino acids. Unmatched junction bases numbered 5, after V lost 0 bases and J lost 3 bases.

The chain links TRBV5-1 to TRBJ2-7; no clear D gene. The germline CDR1 and CDR2 sequences are SGHRS and YFSETQ. This CDR3 comprises 14 residues. V was clipped by 5 bases and J by 2 bases, with 14 bases between them. The chain's CDR3 is CASSFSGSTYEQYF. The CDR3, as DNA: TGCGCCAGCAGTTTCTCCGGGTCCACCTACGAGCAGTACTTC.

The chain recombines TRBV12-3 or TRBV12-4 with TRBJ2-3; TRBD2 might be the D (6 bases). Trimming removed 6 bases from V and 10 bases from J, with 17 bases in between. The CDR3 is 13 amino acids. DNA for the CDR3: TGTGCCAGCAGACCCGCGGGATTTCGGGCGCAGTATTTT. This encodes CASRPAGFRAQYF.

This chain links TRBV7-2 with TRBJ1-1; 9 bases match TRBD1. This CDR3 has 18 residues. The ends lost 7 bases at V and 4 bases at J; junction bases unmatched: 19. Germline V gene data show CDR1 as SGHTA and CDR2 as FQGNSA. CDR3 loop: CASTQPPGTGLGLTEAFF. CDR3 nucleotide sequence: TGTGCCAGCACACAACCCCCCGGGACAGGGTTGGGTCTCACTGAAGCTTTCTTT.

J is TRBJ2-7 and V is TRBV5-1; D remains unclear. CDR3 length: 14 amino acids. The germline V gene encodes CDR1 SGHRS and CDR2 YFSETQ. Trimming removed 4 bases at V and 2 bases at J, with 13 bases between. The CDR3 region is CASSPDGAAYEQYF. CDR3 nucleotide sequence: TGCGCCAGCAGCCCCGACGGAGCAGCCTACGAGCAGTACTTC.

The chain is built from TRBV4-1 and TRBJ1-1; TRBD1 aligns across 7 bases. The V and J ends lost 0 bases and 9 bases, in that order; junction bases with no gene match: 10. The CDR3 is 15 amino acids. Germline CDR1 MGHRA, CDR2 YSYEKL. The CDR3 nucleotides are TGCGCCAGCAGCCAAGAGGAGACAGGGAGGCTAAAAGCTTTCTTT. Protein sequence: CASSQEETGRLKAFF.

This clone was seen just once. V gene TRBV4-3 combines with J gene TRBJ2-2; D not certain. Germline V gene lookup returns CDR1 LGHNA and CDR2 YSLEER. The V end was cut by 1 base, the J end by 6 bases, with 6 bases between. CDR3 length: 13 residues. The CDR3 spells CASSQATPGELFF. The CDR3 DNA sequence: TGCGCCAGCAGCCAAGCTACGCCCGGGGAGCTGTTTTTT.

CDR3 sequence: CASSEATSGGAKTQYF. The CDR3 region has the DNA TGTGCCAGCAGTGAAGCCACTAGCGGGGGGGCGAAGACCCAGTACTTC. The chain carries TRBV6-1 and TRBJ2-5; 13 bases are shared with TRBD2. Per germline, CDR1 MNHNS and CDR2 SASEGT. The CDR3 is 16 residues long. The V gene end was trimmed by 0 bases and the J gene end by 6 bases; junction bases not matched to a gene: 4.

In its sample, this clone was seen a few times. The CDR3 spells CAISPGTSTGELFF. CDR3 nucleotide sequence: TGTGCCATCAGTCCCGGGACTAGCACCGGGGAGCTGTTTTTT. The chain is built from TRBV10-3 and TRBJ2-2, with 8 bases fitting TRBD2. Losses at the gene ends were 5 bases for V and 4 bases for J; bases not matched to a gene: 3. The CDR3 extends over 14 amino acids. Germline CDR1 reads ENHRY; CDR2 reads SYGVKD.

V is TRBV5-4 and J is TRBJ2-5, with D perhaps matching TRBD2 (5 bases). There are 14 residues in the CDR3. The germline CDR1 and CDR2 sequences are SGHNT and YYREEE (reference sequence). Trimming pared 1 base from V and 2 bases from J, leaving 9 bases between. DNA for the CDR3: TGTGCCAGCAGCTTGCTGGGAGCGCAAGAGACCCAGTACTTC. Protein: CASSLLGAQETQYF.

This chain joins TRBV7-2 and TRBJ2-3; 9 positions match TRBD2. This CDR3 comprises 15 residues. Unmatched junction bases numbered 9, after V lost 5 bases and J lost 6 bases. Germline V gives CDR1 SGHTA, CDR2 FQGNSA. The CDR3 region has the DNA TGTGCCAGCAGCCCCGGGACTAGCCGTTCGGATACGCAGTATTTT. It translates to CASSPGTSRSDTQYF.

The chain links TRBV10-1 to TRBJ1-3; the D gene is possibly TRBD1 (5 bases). V was pared by 8 bases and J by 0 bases, with 11 bases between. The CDR3 spans 14 residues. CDR1 and CDR2 (germline): WNHNN, SYGVQD (reference sequence). CDR3 sequence (DNA): TGCGCCAGCTGGGACGGGAGCTCTGGAAACACCATATATTTT. It yields the protein CASWDGSSGNTIYF.

This rearrangement joins TRBV9 to TRBJ2-7, with D hard to call. Per the germline V gene, CDR1 is SGDLS and CDR2 is YYNGEE. The ends were cut back, 0 bases at V and 2 bases at J, with 15 bases in the middle. The CDR3 runs 16 residues. Written as DNA, the CDR3 is TGTGCCAGCAGCGTAGAGAAGTACCTTCAGACCTACGAGCAGTACTTC. Protein sequence: CASSVEKYLQTYEQYF.

The V call is TRBV7-9, the J call TRBJ1-1; possibly TRBD1 for D (5 bases). V was cut by 11 bases and J by 0 bases, with 13 bases left in between. The CDR3 covers 13 residues. The germline CDR1 and CDR2 sequences are SEHNR and FQNEAQ (reference sequence). The DNA for the CDR3 is TGTGCCGAGGACCAGGGCATGAACACTGAAGCTTTCTTT. It specifies CAEDQGMNTEAFF.

The chain joins TRBV6-1 to TRBJ2-7; possible D gene TRBD1, 5 bases. The V and J ends lost 3 bases and 2 bases respectively, with 11 bases between them. The germline V gene has CDR1 MNHNS and CDR2 SASEGT. This CDR3 contains 14 residues. DNA for the CDR3: TGTGCCAGCAGTGATTTAGGGGTGGCCTACGAGCAGTACTTC. Its translation: CASSDLGVAYEQYF.

CDR3 coding DNA: TGTGCCAGCAGAGAGCGGGGACGGGAAGAGACCCAGTACTTC. Its translation: CASRERGREETQYF. The rearrangement uses TRBV2 and TRBJ2-5, with 7 bases identical to TRBD2. The CDR3 covers 14 residues. The germline V gene encodes CDR1 SNHLY and CDR2 FYNNEI. V was clipped by 6 bases and J by 3 bases; unmatched bases: 7.

This chain joins TRBV5-4 and TRBJ1-6; 7 bases map to TRBD1. J lost 7 bases, V lost 0 bases, and 10 bases had no gene match. Germline loops: CDR1 SGHNT, CDR2 YYREEE (reference sequence). The length of the CDR3 is 17 residues. The DNA for the CDR3 is TGTGCCAGCAGCTTGGTCGGGACAGAAAGGGGGAATTCACCCCTCCACTTT. This codes for CASSLVGTERGNSPLHF.

The gene calls are TRBV5-1 and TRBJ2-3, with 9 bases aligning to TRBD2. The CDR3 consists of 15 residues. CDR1 is SGHRS, CDR2 YFSETQ, per germline. Trimming removed 4 bases from V and 2 bases from J; junction bases left unmatched: 5. CDR3 in DNA: TGCGCCAGCAGCACTAGCGGGCCCAACACAGATACGCAGTATTTT. Translating it yields CASSTSGPNTDTQYF.